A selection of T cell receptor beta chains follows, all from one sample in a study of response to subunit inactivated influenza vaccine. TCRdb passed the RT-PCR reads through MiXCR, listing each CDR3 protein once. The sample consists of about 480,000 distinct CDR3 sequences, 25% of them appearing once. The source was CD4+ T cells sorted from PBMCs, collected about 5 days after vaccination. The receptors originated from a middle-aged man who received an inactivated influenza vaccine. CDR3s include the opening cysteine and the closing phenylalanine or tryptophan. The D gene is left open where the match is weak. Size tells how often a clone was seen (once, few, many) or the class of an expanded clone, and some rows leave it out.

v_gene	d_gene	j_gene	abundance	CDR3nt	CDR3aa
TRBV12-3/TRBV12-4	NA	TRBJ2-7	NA	TGTGCCAGCAGTTCTGGACTCGCCGGCCTTTACGAGCAGTACTTC	CASSSGLAGLYEQYF
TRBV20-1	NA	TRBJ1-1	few	TGCAGTGCTCCCCGGGGGTCCGGGAGAAATGAAGCTTTCTTT	CSAPRGSGRNEAFF
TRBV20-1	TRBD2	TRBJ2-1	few	TGCAGTGCTAGAGGGGTAGCGGGATGGAGGGACGCCTACAATGAGCAGTTCTTC	CSARGVAGWRDAYNEQFF
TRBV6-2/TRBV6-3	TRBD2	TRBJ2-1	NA	TGTGCCAGCAGTCCCAGACTAGCGGGAACGAATGAGCAGTTCTTC	CASSPRLAGTNEQFF
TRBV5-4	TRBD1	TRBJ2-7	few	TGTGCCAGCAGCCGCCGGACAGGACTCTTCGCCTACGAGCAGTACTTC	CASSRRTGLFAYEQYF
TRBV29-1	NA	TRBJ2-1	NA	TGCAGCGTTGAACTGGCTAATTGGGACAATGAGCAGTTCTTC	CSVELANWDNEQFF
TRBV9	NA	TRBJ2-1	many	TGTGCCAGCAGCGTAGGGCTCGGGAGCTCCTACAATGAGCAGTTCTTC	CASSVGLGSSYNEQFF
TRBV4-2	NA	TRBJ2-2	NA	TGTGCCAGCAGCCAAGATCTAGCCATGGGCACCGGGGAGCTGTTTTTT	CASSQDLAMGTGELFF
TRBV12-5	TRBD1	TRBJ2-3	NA	TGTGCTAGTGGTTCAGGACAGGGGGCTGGAGATACGCAGTATTTT	CASGSGQGAGDTQYF
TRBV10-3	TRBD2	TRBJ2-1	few	TGTGCCATTCAGCGGGAGGGGTCCTACAATGAGCAGTTCTTC	CAIQREGSYNEQFF
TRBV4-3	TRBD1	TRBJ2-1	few	TGCGCCAGCAGCCAAGACGACAGGGGGAATGAGCAGTTCTTC	CASSQDDRGNEQFF
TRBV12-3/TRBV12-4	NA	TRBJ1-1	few	TGTGCCAGCAGTTTGGCGTATGCTGAAGCTTTCTTT	CASSLAYAEAFF
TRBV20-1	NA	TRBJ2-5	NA	TGCAGTGCTACAAGACAGAACCAAGAGACCCAGTACTTC	CSATRQNQETQYF
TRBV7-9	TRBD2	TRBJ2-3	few	TGTGCCAGCAGCCCTCGGACTAGCCTCCCTACGCAGTATTTT	CASSPRTSLPTQYF
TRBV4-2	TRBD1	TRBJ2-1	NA	TGTGCCAGCAGCCAAATAGAGGGACAGGTGGACAATGAGCAGTTCTTC	CASSQIEGQVDNEQFF